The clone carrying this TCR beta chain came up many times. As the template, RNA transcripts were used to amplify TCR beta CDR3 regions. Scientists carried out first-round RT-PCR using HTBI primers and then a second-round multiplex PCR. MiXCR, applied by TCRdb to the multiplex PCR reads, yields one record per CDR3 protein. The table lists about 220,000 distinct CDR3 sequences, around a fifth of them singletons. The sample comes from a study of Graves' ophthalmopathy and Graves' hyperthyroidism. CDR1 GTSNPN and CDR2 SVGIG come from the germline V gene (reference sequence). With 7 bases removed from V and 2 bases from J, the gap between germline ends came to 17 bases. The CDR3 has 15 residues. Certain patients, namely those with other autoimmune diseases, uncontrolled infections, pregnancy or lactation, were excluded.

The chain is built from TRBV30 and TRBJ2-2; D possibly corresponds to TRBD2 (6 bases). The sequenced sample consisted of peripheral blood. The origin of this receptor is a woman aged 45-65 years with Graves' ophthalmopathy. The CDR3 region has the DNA TGTGCCTTCAACTCCGGGACTGAAAACACCGGGGAGCTGTTTTTT. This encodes CAFNSGTENTGELFF.